This T cell receptor beta chain is drawn from a study of T cells after yellow fever vaccination. Template switching with 5'RACE generated the TCR cDNA and added a universal primer site and UMIs. TCRdb reprocessed the 5' RACE reads with MiXCR, giving one entry per CDR3 protein. Seen here are 350,000 or so distinct CDR3 sequences, less than 9.5% observed once, and the top ten hold approximately 16%. Germline V lookup: CDR1 MGHRA, CDR2 YSYEKL. The length of the CDR3 is 17 residues. Trimming removed 1 base from V and 3 bases from J, with 16 bases in between. The clonotype originates from a man between 18 and 35 years old who received the YFV17D yellow fever vaccine. The source material was PBMCs, sampled around 45 days after the first yellow fever vaccination. The chain joins TRBV4-1 to TRBJ1-3; no definite D call. The CDR3 loop is CASSQGSSPLGGNTIYF. In nucleotides, the CDR3 is TGCGCCAGCAGCCAAGGGTCGTCCCCCCTTGGTGGAAACACCATATATTTT.